Shown below are 30 T cell receptor beta chains from a single sample sequenced in a study of human T cells and chemical hapten exposure (TCRdb year 2021). The sample's time point label is to be understood as: patch test 1, 2 weeks after DPC sensitization. The treatment or condition label for this specimen denotes: therapeutic diphenylcyclopropenone sensitization with weekly scalp DPC. Library creation used RACE. The instrument was a NextSeq 500. The raw public reads went through TCRdb reprocessing: fastp at Q25, MiXCR clone calling, in-frame beta chains kept. CDR3 protein duplicates are merged, each entry listing the most common genes and DNA. The sample records 95,000 to 130,000 distinct CDR3 sequences, about 12% of which are singletons. Together, the top ten hold more than 1.3% of the sample. The sequencing here drew on whole blood, taken in connection with sensitization to the hapten diphenylcyclopropenone (DPC). Receptor source: a woman in her 50s with alopecia areata. Some clones in this sample may be carry-over from other donors' samples.

As regards this clonotype: With a much larger clone just one base away, this may be a read error. In this CDR3 the conserved last residue, phenylalanine or tryptophan, is missing, so a read error is likely. V is TRBV4-2 and J is TRBJ2-7; tentative D call: TRBD1 (6 bases). Trimming took 1 base from V and 5 from J, leaving 24 bases between them. The V gene's germline CDR1 is LGHNA and CDR2 YNFKEQ. This CDR3 is built from 18 residues. The CDR3, as DNA: TGTGCCAGCAGCCAAGCCCGACAGGCCCAAGGGATGGTCCACGAGCAGTACATC. It is translated as CASSQARQAQGMVHEQYI.

This clonotype occurred a few times. The CDR3 region is CASEGATEAFF. DNA for the CDR3: TGTGCCAGCGAGGGGGCGACTGAAGCTTTCTTT. J is TRBJ1-1 and V is TRBV12-3 or TRBV12-4, with 7 positions matching TRBD1. After removal of 8 bases from V and 5 bases from J, the junction contained 2 bases not matched to a gene. This CDR3 spans 11 amino acids.

This clonotype was observed at least ten times. CDR3: CASSQAPGQRQYGYTF. Here the CDR3 DNA reads TGCGCCAGCAGCCAGGCTCCGGGACAGAGACAGTATGGCTACACCTTC. The chain employs TRBV4-1 and TRBJ1-2; 7 nucleotides agree with TRBD1. The CDR3 is made up of 16 amino acids. Germline trimming cut 3 bases from V and 5 bases from J; bases unmatched to any gene: 12. Germline V CDR1 and CDR2: MGHRA, YSYEKL.

This clonotype was seen a few times. The CDR3 loop reads CSLSGGSYNEQFF. The CDR3 DNA follows: TGCAGTCTTAGCGGCGGCTCCTACAATGAGCAGTTCTTC. The V and J genes are TRBV20-1 and TRBJ2-1, with D possibly TRBD2 on 6 matching bases. The V and J ends lost 8 bases and 0 bases respectively, with 11 bases between them. Germline assignment: CDR1 DFQATT and CDR2 SNEGSKA (reference sequence). The CDR3 is made up of 13 amino acids.

This clonotype was detected a few times. This rearrangement joins TRBV5-1 to TRBJ1-1; D uncertain. Germline CDR1 is SGHRS and CDR2 is YFSETQ. V was shortened by 4 bases and J by 0 bases, with 10 bases between the two germline ends. The CDR3 totals 14 residues. CDR3 DNA: TGCGCCAGCAGCCCTTCCGGCCTGAACACTGAAGCTTTCTTT. Its translation: CASSPSGLNTEAFF. Combining the CDR3 with reference TRBV5-1 and TRBJ1-1 gives the whole variable domain KAGVTQTPRYLIKTRGQQVTLSCSPISGHRSVSWYQQTPGQGLQFLFEYFSETQRNKGNFPGRFSGRQFSNSRSEMNVSTLELGDSALYLCASSPSGLNTEAFFGQGTRLTVV.

The chain uses TRBV28 and TRBJ1-5; unclear D gene. The CDR3 contains 15 residues. From germline, CDR1 is MDHEN and CDR2 SYDVKM. Trimming shortened V by 2 bases and J by 2 bases, and 10 bases separated the two germline ends. CDR3 coding DNA: TGTGCCAGCAGTTTACTTGGGCAGGGCAATCAGCCCCAGCATTTT. Its protein product is CASSLLGQGNQPQHF.

This clonotype was counted many times. This chain links TRBV3-1 with TRBJ1-2, with D possibly matching TRBD1 (5 bases). Germline V CDR1 and CDR2: LGHDT, YNNKEL (reference sequence). V was shortened by 1 base and J by 8 bases, with 11 bases between the two germline ends. CDR3 length: 13 residues. CDR3 residues: CASSQVLGEGYTF. The CDR3 DNA reads TGTGCCAGCAGCCAAGTTTTGGGGGAAGGCTACACCTTC.

This clonotype was counted at least ten times. The genes are TRBV3-1 and TRBJ2-1; 9 bases line up with TRBD2. Trimming took 5 bases from V and 4 from J; bases not matched to a gene: 9. CDR1 and CDR2 from the germline V gene are LGHDT and YNNKEL (reference sequence). The length of the CDR3 is 16 residues. CDR3 sequence reads: CASSSFGSGRYNEQFF. CDR3 sequence (DNA): TGTGCCAGCAGCTCCTTTGGGAGCGGGAGGTACAATGAGCAGTTCTTC.

This clonotype was seen a few times. V is TRBV28 and J is TRBJ1-6; 8 bases are a match to TRBD1. The CDR3 extends over 14 amino acids. V lost 5 bases to trimming and J lost 6 bases; unmatched junction nucleotides: 3. Germline assignment: CDR1 MDHEN and CDR2 SYDVKM. CDR3 protein: CASSGGTGNSPLHF. The CDR3 nucleotides read TGTGCCAGCAGTGGGGGGACAGGTAATTCACCCCTCCACTTT.

This clonotype was counted only a few times. The CDR3 DNA reads TGCGCCAGCAGCCCTTTAGCCTCCTTGGCGGGAGGGCCGGATGAGCAGTTCTTC. It is translated as CASSPLASLAGGPDEQFF. This chain links TRBV5-1 with TRBJ2-1, with 9 nucleotides matching TRBD2. Germline V gene data show CDR1 as SGHRS and CDR2 as YFSETQ. There are 18 residues in the CDR3. Losses at the gene ends were 4 bases for V and 8 bases for J; bases not matched to a gene: 19.

This clonotype showed up many times. The rearrangement uses TRBV7-9 and TRBJ1-1, with TRBD1 identical over 7 bases. The CDR3 is 13 residues long. With 7 bases clipped from V and 3 bases from J, the junction kept 5 bases outside the gene matches. Germline values: CDR1 SEHNR, CDR2 FQNEAQ (reference sequence). The CDR3 sequence is CASTRGGYTEAFF. The DNA for the CDR3 is TGTGCCAGCACCCGAGGGGGCTACACTGAAGCTTTCTTT.

Ten or more counts support this clonotype. The chain couples TRBV28 to TRBJ1-2; no clear D. The ends were cut back, 4 bases at V and 6 bases at J, with 9 bases in the middle. This CDR3 has 12 amino acids. Looked up from germline, CDR1 is MDHEN and CDR2 is SYDVKM. CDR3 sequence (DNA): TGTGCCAGCAGTTCCCGGACGGATGGCTACACCTTC. Its protein is CASSSRTDGYTF.

This clonotype has at least ten counts. The CDR3 loop is CAVGVGDTQYF. Here the CDR3 DNA reads TGTGCCGTAGGGGTAGGAGATACGCAGTATTTT. The genes are TRBV6-5 and TRBJ2-3; D may be TRBD1 (5 bases). Trimming shortened V by 11 bases and J by 5 bases, and 11 bases separated the two germline ends. The CDR3 is made up of 11 amino acids. Germline V gives CDR1 MNHEY, CDR2 SVGAGI.

The V and J genes are TRBV12-3 or TRBV12-4 and TRBJ1-5, with unresolved D. The CDR3 is made up of 15 amino acids. Trimming removed 4 bases at V and 0 bases at J, with 10 bases between. The CDR3 bases are TGTGCCAGCAGTTGGTCGGGCAATAGCAATCAGCCCCAGCATTTT. Translation gives CASSWSGNSNQPQHF.

The chain couples TRBV28 to TRBJ2-7; 9 nucleotides agree with TRBD1. This CDR3 spans 15 amino acids. CDR1 is MDHEN, CDR2 SYDVKM, per germline. J gave up 5 bases and V 8 bases, and 13 bases lay outside the gene matches. CDR3 DNA: TGTGCCAGCTTTCCGTCCGGGACAGGGTCTCACGAGCAGTACTTC. It yields the protein CASFPSGTGSHEQYF.

A word on this clonotype: A much larger clone lies one base from this, so it may be a read error. No conserved phenylalanine or tryptophan ends this CDR3, so it is likely a read error. The chain uses TRBV7-2 and TRBJ1-6; no firm D call. CDR1 and CDR2 (germline): SGHTA, FQGNSA. The CDR3 has 13 residues. V dropped 5 bases and J dropped 7 bases, with 9 bases sitting between them. Here the CDR3 DNA reads TGTGCCAGCAGCATCACGAGGAATTCACCCCTCCACTCT. Amino acid sequence: CASSITRNSPLHS.

The CDR3 spells CSLSGTTYEQYF. The CDR3 DNA is TGCAGTCTTAGCGGGACGACCTACGAGCAGTACTTC. The chain employs TRBV20-1 and TRBJ2-7, with 8 bases aligning to TRBD2. Germline trimming cut 8 bases from V and 2 bases from J; bases unmatched to any gene: 5. The length of the CDR3 is 12 residues. Germline V gene sequence: CDR1 DFQATT, CDR2 SNEGSKA (reference sequence).

This clonotype was seen a few times. The V and J genes are TRBV14 and TRBJ1-1; unclear D gene. Germline V gives CDR1 SGHDN, CDR2 FVKESK. Between the trimmed V and J ends, which lost 0 bases and 6 bases, there was a span of 11 bases. The CDR3 runs 14 residues. This CDR3 is CASSQDDILPEAFF. The CDR3 coding sequence is TGTGCCAGCAGCCAAGATGACATCCTCCCTGAAGCTTTCTTT.

This clonotype appeared a single time. This may stem from a read error, because a much larger clone lies one nucleotide away. The CDR3 end shows no conserved phenylalanine or tryptophan, and so a read error is likely. The rearrangement links TRBV7-2 to TRBJ1-3; weak D call: TRBD1 (6 bases). V was pared by 1 base and J by 4 bases, with 8 bases between. Germline CDR1 SGHTA, CDR2 FQGNSA. This CDR3 is built from 14 residues. Here the CDR3 reads CASSLDTGGNTIYY. CDR3 coding DNA: TGTGCCAGCAGCTTAGACACAGGGGGAAACACCATATATTAT.

The chain employs TRBV7-2 and TRBJ2-5; D remains ambiguous. Trimming removed 2 bases from V and 5 bases from J, with 12 bases in between. From germline, CDR1 is SGHTA and CDR2 FQGNSA. This CDR3 region has 14 residues. CDR3 DNA: TGTGCCAGCAGCTTAAACGGAGCATCCGAGACCCAGTACTTC. It yields the protein CASSLNGASETQYF.

This clonotype was seen repeatedly, ten times or more. This rearrangement joins TRBV11-2 to TRBJ2-3; D remains unclear. Between the trimmed V and J ends, which lost 4 bases and 6 bases, there was a span of 5 bases. CDR1 and CDR2 from the germline V gene are SGHAT and FQNNGV. The CDR3 runs 11 residues. The CDR3 spells CASSSRDTQYF. The CDR3 DNA reads as TGTGCCAGCAGCTCCCGGGATACGCAGTATTTT.

In its sample, this clonotype was seen a few times. The CDR3 reads CASSLAGQGTQYF. DNA of the CDR3: TGTGCCAGCAGCTTAGCAGGACAGGGTACGCAGTATTTT. The chain employs TRBV7-8 and TRBJ2-3; 8 bases align to TRBD1. Germline CDR1 is SGHVS and CDR2 is FQNEAQ. V shed 0 bases, J shed 8 bases, and the junction held 1 base outside the gene matches. The CDR3 runs to 13 residues.

This clonotype was counted ten times or more. The chain has TRBV6-5 and TRBJ1-1; D remains unclear. CDR3 length: 17 amino acids. Trimming left V 5 bases short and J 0 bases short, with 19 bases between. Germline V gives CDR1 MNHEY, CDR2 SVGAGI. The CDR3 nucleotides are TGTGCCAGCAGTGAGGGAACGGCTAGGAGTCTGAACACTGAAGCTTTCTTT. It yields the protein CASSEGTARSLNTEAFF.

In its sample, this clonotype was seen a few times. The V gene is TRBV28, the J gene TRBJ2-7, with 7 bases matching TRBD1. V lost 5 bases and J lost 1; bases outside the gene matches: 11. Germline CDR1 reads MDHEN; CDR2 reads SYDVKM. The CDR3 extends over 16 amino acids. In DNA, the CDR3 is TGTGCCAGCAGTACCCCGGACAGGAAAAAATCCTACGAGCAGTACTTC. It is translated as CASSTPDRKKSYEQYF.

The V gene is TRBV6-1, the J gene TRBJ2-3, with 15 bases fitting TRBD2. J was trimmed by 5 bases and V by 7 bases; bases with no gene match: 13. Germline-derived CDR1 and CDR2 are MNHNS and SASEGT. This CDR3 is built from 18 residues. CDR3 sequence reads: CASTGLAGGSHRGDTQYF. CDR3 nucleotides: TGTGCCAGCACCGGACTAGCGGGAGGGTCCCATCGCGGAGATACGCAGTATTTT.

The chain recombines TRBV2 with TRBJ2-5; no clear D gene. The CDR3 is made up of 11 amino acids. Germline V gene sequence: CDR1 SNHLY, CDR2 FYNNEI. Trimming pared 5 bases from V and 4 bases from J, leaving 5 bases between. The DNA for the CDR3 is TGTGCCAGCAGTATGAGAGAGACCCAGTACTTC. This sequence encodes CASSMRETQYF.

The chain couples TRBV3-1 to TRBJ2-3; possible D gene TRBD2, 5 bases. V was clipped by 0 bases and J by 11 bases, with 12 bases between them. Per the germline V gene, CDR1 is LGHDT and CDR2 is YNNKEL (reference sequence). This CDR3 has 13 amino acids. The CDR3: CASSQERLSGQYF. CDR3 bases: TGTGCCAGCAGCCAAGAAAGACTAAGCGGGCAGTATTTT.

This sequence joins TRBV5-1 and TRBJ2-3; D gene uncertain. Germline V gives CDR1 SGHRS, CDR2 YFSETQ. The length of the CDR3 is 15 residues. V lost 0 bases, J lost 2 bases, and 10 bases lay in between. The CDR3 region is CASSLVGFSTDTQYF. The CDR3 nucleotides are TGCGCCAGCAGCTTGGTTGGCTTTTCCACAGATACGCAGTATTTT.

About this clonotype itself: A much larger clone lies a single base off, so this may be a read error. The chain combines TRBV28 with TRBJ2-1; D is perhaps TRBD2 (5 bases). This CDR3 region has 13 residues. CDR1 is MDHEN and CDR2 is SYDVKM in the germline V gene. The CDR3 reads CASGFGTYNEQFF. In nucleotides, the CDR3 is TGTGCCAGCGGTTTCGGGACCTACAATGAGCAGTTCTTC.

This clonotype turned up a few times. The chain links TRBV29-1 to TRBJ1-2; D perhaps matches TRBD1 (5 bases). The germline V and J ends were trimmed by 7 bases and 2 bases, with 20 bases remaining between them. In germline, CDR1 is SQVTM, CDR2 ANQGSEA. The CDR3 is 15 amino acids. CDR3 nucleotide sequence: TGCAGCGCTGACCCCGGGGCGCGAGCGAACTATGGCTACACCTTC. Its translation is CSADPGARANYGYTF. The full variable domain, in which reference TRBV29-1 and TRBJ1-2 provide the parts outside the CDR3, is SAVISQKPSRDICQRGTSLTIQCQVDSQVTMMFWYRQQPGQSLTLIATANQGSEATYESGFVIDKFPISRPNLTFSTLTVSNMSPEDSSIYLCSADPGARANYGYTFGSGTRLTVV.